This record concerns one T cell receptor (beta chain) sequence. What it binds is unknown. The entry originates in a study of T cell responses to AZD1222 COVID-19 vaccine. Findings and caveats of the study: Across spike, vaccine-associated CD4 TCRs were found, dominant at 160-218 and 743-854.

Generated by immunoSEQ multiplex PCR, the TCRdb table keeps only in-frame clones and is missing some. The table includes about 150,000 clones, 85% to 95% detected once. V was clipped by 5 bases and J by 6 bases, with 13 bases between them. Germline CDR1 SQVTM, CDR2 ANQGSEA. The CDR3 contains 12 residues. The chain recombines TRBV29-1 with TRBJ1-1; tentatively, D is TRBD1 (6 bases). This sequence was found in an adult who received the AZD1222 COVID-19 vaccine. Sample: peripheral blood, taken 28 days after the second AZD1222 dose. CDR3 amino acids: CSVFYRAAEAFF. For the CDR3, the DNA is TGCAGCGTTTTTTACAGGGCCGCTGAAGCTTTCTTT.